Presented here are 24 T cell receptor beta chains from one specimen sequenced in a study of read filtering for tumor transcriptome and immune sequencing. Molecular barcoded adaptors covering alpha/delta and beta/gamma chains were used on roughly 400 ng RNA. TCRdb re-analysed the reads in MiXCR, keeping a single row per CDR3 protein. The sample records about 130,000 distinct CDR3 sequences, under 15% being singletons. Sequenced input: a population of CD138-negative cells sorted from bone marrow. These receptors originate from a donor aged 40 or over with multiple myeloma.

This clonotype was seen at least ten times. A junction boundary mismatches the germline segment, possibly from a read error. The rearrangement uses TRBV9 and TRBJ2-6; perhaps TRBD1 as D (6 bases). Germline CDR1 reads SGDLS; CDR2 reads YYNGEE. The CDR3 spans 13 residues. For the CDR3, the DNA is TGTGCCAGCAGCAAAGAAGGGGGCAACGTCCTGACTTTC. Translating gives CASSKEGGNVLTF.

V gene TRBV18 combines with J gene TRBJ2-1; TRBD2 might be the D (6 bases). Trimming cost V 6 bases and J 12 bases, with 21 bases left between them. Per the germline V gene, CDR1 is KGHSH and CDR2 is LQKENI. This CDR3 is built from 14 residues. The CDR3 DNA reads as TGTGCCAGCTCCGCCGGGACTGCTGACCGAGGGCAGTTCTTC. Protein sequence: CASSAGTADRGQFF.

This clonotype was counted many times. V is TRBV10-3 and J is TRBJ2-1; 14 bases agree with TRBD2. Losses at the gene ends were 4 bases for V and 9 bases for J; bases not matched to a gene: 5. The CDR3 runs 15 residues. Germline V CDR1 and CDR2: ENHRY, SYGVKD. CDR3: CAISGGLAGVAEQFF. CDR3 coding DNA: TGTGCCATCAGTGGGGGACTAGCGGGAGTTGCTGAGCAGTTCTTC.

This clonotype was counted once. A much larger clone sits a single nucleotide away, making a read error possible. CDR3 sequence: CSAPGTSGRAGGTQYF. The CDR3 DNA follows: TGCAGTGCCCCAGGGACTAGCGGGAGGGCGGGAGGTACGCAGTATTTT. The gene calls are TRBV20-1 and TRBJ2-3, with TRBD2 matching 16 bases. Germline assignment: CDR1 DFQATT and CDR2 SNEGSKA (reference sequence). Trimming cost V 6 bases and J 8 bases; bases outside gene matches: 11. The CDR3 contains 16 residues.

The table lists this clonotype with many counts. The gene calls are TRBV28 and TRBJ2-5; D remains unclear. Germline V lookup: CDR1 MDHEN, CDR2 SYDVKM. The CDR3 is 15 residues long. V lost 2 bases to trimming and J lost 1 base, with 11 bases between them. The CDR3 DNA sequence: TGTGCCAGCAGTTTAGGCGAAACGCCCCAAGAGACCCAGTACTTC. The encoded protein is CASSLGETPQETQYF.

This clonotype was counted ten times or more. This chain links TRBV6-5 with TRBJ1-1; D unclear. Trimming shortened V by 0 bases and J by 6 bases, and 8 bases separated the two germline ends. CDR3 length: 13 residues. Germline V gene lookup returns CDR1 MNHEY and CDR2 SVGAGI. CDR3 in amino acids: CASSYSPDSEAFF. CDR3 sequence (DNA): TGTGCCAGCAGTTACTCCCCGGACTCTGAAGCTTTCTTT.

This clonotype was detected ten times or more. The chain carries TRBV9 and TRBJ1-5; tentatively, D is TRBD1 (5 bases). Germline CDR1 and CDR2: SGDLS and YYNGEE. The CDR3 has 13 residues. With 2 bases removed from V and 7 bases from J, the gap between germline ends came to 10 bases. This chain's CDR3 is CASSVRDGQPQHF. The CDR3 bases are TGTGCCAGCAGCGTCAGGGATGGGCAGCCCCAGCATTTT. Full variable domain (missing parts from reference TRBV9 and TRBJ1-5): DSGVTQTPKHLITATGQRVTLRCSPRSGDLSVYWYQQSLDQGLQFLIQYYNGEERAKGNILERFSAQQFPDLHSELNLSSLELGDSALYFCASSVRDGQPQHFGDGTRLSIL.

There are many counts of this clonotype. V gene TRBV27 combines with J gene TRBJ2-7, with D tentatively TRBD1 or TRBD2 (5 bases each). CDR3 size: 15 residues. Per the germline V gene, CDR1 is MNHEY and CDR2 is SMNVEV (reference sequence). Trimming cost V 1 base and J 0 bases, with 10 bases left between them. In DNA form, the CDR3 reads TGTGCCAGCAGTTTATTGGCAGGGAGCTCCTACGAGCAGTACTTC. Protein: CASSLLAGSSYEQYF.

J is TRBJ2-7 and V is TRBV5-4; TRBD2 matches at 9 bases. This CDR3 is built from 16 residues. Germline loops: CDR1 SGHNT, CDR2 YYREEE (reference sequence). Trimming removed 0 bases from V and 2 bases from J; junction bases left unmatched: 6. CDR3 nucleotide sequence: TGTGCCAGCAGCTTGGTGGCGGGAGGGCCTCCCTACGAGCAGTACTTC. Amino acids: CASSLVAGGPPYEQYF.

The table lists this clonotype with many counts. This rearrangement joins TRBV5-4 to TRBJ2-1; 11 bases map to TRBD2. Per the germline V gene, CDR1 is SGHNT and CDR2 is YYREEE (reference sequence). The CDR3 is 16 residues long. The ends lost 4 bases at V and 3 bases at J; junction bases unmatched: 6. In nucleotides, the CDR3 is TGTGCCAGCAGCCGAGGGACTAGCGGTAACTACAATGAGCAGTTCTTC. Its translation: CASSRGTSGNYNEQFF. Supplemented by reference TRBV5-4 and TRBJ2-1, the full variable domain reads ETGVTQSPTHLIKTRGQQVTLRCSSQSGHNTVSWYQQALGQGPQFIFQYYREEENGRGNFPPRFSGLQFPNYSSELNVNALELDDSALYLCASSRGTSGNYNEQFFGPGTRLTVL.

At least ten counts were recorded for this clonotype. The V gene is TRBV27, the J gene TRBJ1-5; no firm D call. Trimming left V 5 bases short and J 3 bases short, with 11 bases between. The CDR3 totals 14 residues. Germline V lookup: CDR1 MNHEY, CDR2 SMNVEV (reference sequence). CDR3 region: CASSVGPYNQPQHF. The CDR3 nucleotides are TGTGCCAGCAGTGTCGGACCTTACAATCAGCCCCAGCATTTT.

A remark on this clonotype: The CDR3 ends on some other residue instead of the conserved phenylalanine or tryptophan, so this is likely a read error. The rearrangement uses TRBV5-1 and TRBJ2-3; TRBD2 is a possible D gene (5 bases). Looked up from germline, CDR1 is SGHRS and CDR2 is YFSETQ. V was trimmed by 4 bases and J by 12 bases, leaving 12 bases between them. The length of the CDR3 is 11 residues. The CDR3, as DNA: TGCGCCAGCAGCGATGCTAGCTTACAGTATTTA. Translated, it gives CASSDASLQYL.

This clonotype was recorded at least ten times. The chain is built from TRBV18 and TRBJ2-3; a weak D match, TRBD2 (5 bases). The CDR3 is 13 amino acids. Germline lookup yields CDR1 KGHSH and CDR2 LQKENI. Trimming left V 2 bases short and J 3 bases short, with 6 bases between. The DNA of the CDR3 is TGTGCCAGCTCACCAGAGGGAACAGATACGCAGTATTTT. The encoded protein is CASSPEGTDTQYF.

This clonotype occurred a few times. This sequence may be a read error, since a much larger clone differs from it by one base. This chain joins TRBV4-1 and TRBJ1-1, with unresolved D. V was trimmed by 0 bases and J by 11 bases, leaving 19 bases between them. The CDR3 runs to 15 residues. CDR1 is MGHRA, CDR2 YSYEKL, per germline. CDR3 region: CASSQEQVPGLGAFF. The CDR3 nucleotides are TGCGCCAGCAGCCAAGAGCAGGTGCCTGGTTTGGGGGCTTTCTTT.

Concerning this clonotype: One junction end disagrees with the germline gene, perhaps due to a read error. This chain uses TRBV6-2 or TRBV6-3 with TRBJ1-5; 9 bases align to TRBD1. From germline, CDR1 is MNHEY and CDR2 SVGEGT. The CDR3 has 16 residues. In DNA, the CDR3 is TGTGCCAGCAGTTACATTGGACAGGGGAACAATCAGCCCCTGCATTTT. It translates to CASSYIGQGNNQPLHF.

This clonotype has at least ten counts. The chain uses TRBV6-5 and TRBJ1-1; D is possibly TRBD1 (5 bases). Per germline, CDR1 MNHEY and CDR2 SVGAGI. The CDR3 loop spans 11 amino acids. V lost 6 bases and J lost 10, with 12 bases in between. Written as DNA, the CDR3 is TGTGCCAGCAGCACGAGGGGTCGAGCTTTCTTT. As protein: CASSTRGRAFF.

This clonotype was detected many times. The chain couples TRBV5-5 to TRBJ2-1; D remains unclear. CDR1 and CDR2 from the germline V gene are SGHKS and YYEKEE (reference sequence). The CDR3 totals 15 residues. V dropped 6 bases and J dropped 8 bases, with 21 bases sitting between them. This chain's CDR3 is CASISRADQYDEQFF. The CDR3 DNA sequence: TGTGCCAGCATAAGTAGAGCCGACCAATACGATGAGCAGTTCTTC.

Worth noting for this clonotype: A much larger clone lies a single base off, so this may be a read error. V and J are TRBV29-1 and TRBJ1-1; D might be TRBD1 (5 bases). The CDR3 totals 13 residues. Germline CDR1 reads SQVTM; CDR2 reads ANQGSEA. The V end was cut by 7 bases, the J end by 6 bases, with 18 bases between. The DNA of the CDR3 is TGCAGCGGCGTATTCTGGGGGGGGGCTGAAGCTTTCTTT. Amino acids: CSGVFWGGAEAFF.

This clonotype was detected many times. The rearrangement links TRBV27 to TRBJ2-3; D gene uncertain. Germline loops: CDR1 MNHEY, CDR2 SMNVEV (reference sequence). This CDR3 has 14 amino acids. Trimming cost V 0 bases and J 4 bases, with 8 bases left between them. This CDR3 reads CASSLSGVPDTQYF. For the CDR3, the DNA is TGTGCCAGCAGTTTATCCGGAGTCCCAGATACGCAGTATTTT.

Ten or more counts support this clonotype. The V call is TRBV3-1, the J call TRBJ2-3; D remains ambiguous. Germline V gene lookup returns CDR1 LGHDT and CDR2 YNNKEL (reference sequence). Trimming removed 3 bases from V and 6 bases from J, with 10 bases in between. The CDR3 has 13 amino acids. The CDR3 is CASSHGPPDTQYF. CDR3 bases: TGTGCCAGCAGCCATGGTCCACCGGATACGCAGTATTTT.

There are many counts of this clonotype. This chain links TRBV20-1 with TRBJ2-5; 7 bases are a match to TRBD2. Germline loops: CDR1 DFQATT, CDR2 SNEGSKA (reference sequence). The junction had 12 bases not matched to a gene; V was cut back by 3 bases and J by 5 bases. CDR3 length equals 15 residues. Written as DNA, the CDR3 is TGCAGTGCTAGGCCCCTACTAGCGATAGGGGAGACCCAGTACTTC. Translation gives CSARPLLAIGETQYF.

Details on this clonotype: Mismatch with germline at one junction end may stem from a read error. The chain combines TRBV28 with TRBJ2-7; D unresolved. The CDR3 contains 14 residues. Germline V gene data show CDR1 as MDHEN and CDR2 as SYDVKM. In DNA form, the CDR3 reads TGTGCCAGCAGTTTATGGGGCACCAGCTACGAGCAGTATTTC. Translating it yields CASSLWGTSYEQYF.

The table lists this clonotype with a few counts. J is TRBJ1-1 and V is TRBV5-5; 12 nucleotides match TRBD1. This CDR3 contains 15 residues. J gave up 4 bases and V 4 bases, and 5 bases lay outside the gene matches. Germline-derived CDR1 and CDR2 are SGHKS and YYEKEE (reference sequence). CDR3 sequence (DNA): TGTGCCAGCAGCATCCGGGACAGGGGGCTCACTGAAGCTTTCTTT. It encodes CASSIRDRGLTEAFF.

This clonotype appeared many times. The chain employs TRBV12-3 or TRBV12-4 and TRBJ2-1; 11 bases agree with TRBD2. The CDR3 spans 15 residues. Trimming took 5 bases from V and 5 from J; bases not matched to a gene: 5. CDR3 DNA: TGTGCCAGCAGTCCCAGGGGACTAGCGGACAATGAGCAGTTCTTC. This translates into CASSPRGLADNEQFF.